This T cell receptor beta chain was retrieved from a study of blood T cells in healthy people across ages. Study outcomes and limitations: In long-lived donors, naive CD4+ cell counts and diversity exceeded those of aged donors.

Remarks on this clonotype: Its specificity is not known.

Germline V lookup: CDR1 SGDLS, CDR2 YYNGEE. The CDR3 runs 15 residues. V lost 0 bases and J 6 bases, leaving 14 bases between the germline ends. At least 7 million PBMCs were isolated per sample. A sample-barcoded 5' primer and a J-beta primer mix were used in a second PCR of roughly 7 to 11 cycles. A tag from a template-switch adaptor with 12 random nucleotides marked each cDNA molecule. Via MiXCR, TCRdb re-called the 5' RACE reads, giving one row per CDR3 protein. The table lists roughly 730,000 distinct CDR3 sequences, 45% to 70% of them singletons, with roughly 24% in the top ten. Input material: blood. The chain joins TRBV9 to TRBJ2-3, with D maybe TRBD1 (6 bases). This sequence was found in a man aged 35 to 55 in good health. CDR3 amino acids: CASSVGDTPADTQYF. DNA for the CDR3: TGTGCCAGCAGCGTAGGGGACACTCCGGCGGATACGCAGTATTTT.